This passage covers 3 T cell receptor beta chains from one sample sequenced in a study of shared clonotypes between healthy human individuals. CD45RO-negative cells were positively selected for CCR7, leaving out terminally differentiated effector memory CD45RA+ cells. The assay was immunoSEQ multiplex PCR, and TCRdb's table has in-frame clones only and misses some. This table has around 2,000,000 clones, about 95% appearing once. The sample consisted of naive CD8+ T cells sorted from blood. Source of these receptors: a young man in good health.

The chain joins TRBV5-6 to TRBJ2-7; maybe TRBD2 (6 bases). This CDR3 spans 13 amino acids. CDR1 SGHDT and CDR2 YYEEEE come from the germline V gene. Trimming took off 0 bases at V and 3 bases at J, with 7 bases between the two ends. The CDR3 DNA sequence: TGTGCCAGCAGCTTGGTGGAGGGCTACGAGCAGTACTTC. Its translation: CASSLVEGYEQYF.

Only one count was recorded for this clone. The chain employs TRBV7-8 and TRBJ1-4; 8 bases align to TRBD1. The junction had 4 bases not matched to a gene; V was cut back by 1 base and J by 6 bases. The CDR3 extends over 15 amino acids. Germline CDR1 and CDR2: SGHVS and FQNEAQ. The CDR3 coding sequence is TGTGCCAGCAGCTTAGTTCAGGGGGCGCATGAAAAACTGTTTTTT. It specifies CASSLVQGAHEKLFF.

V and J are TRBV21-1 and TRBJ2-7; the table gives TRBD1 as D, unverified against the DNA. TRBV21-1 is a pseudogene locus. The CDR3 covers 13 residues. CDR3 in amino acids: CASSKLTGYEQYF. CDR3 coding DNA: TGTGCCAGCAGCAAACTAACAGGCTACGAGCAGTACTTC.